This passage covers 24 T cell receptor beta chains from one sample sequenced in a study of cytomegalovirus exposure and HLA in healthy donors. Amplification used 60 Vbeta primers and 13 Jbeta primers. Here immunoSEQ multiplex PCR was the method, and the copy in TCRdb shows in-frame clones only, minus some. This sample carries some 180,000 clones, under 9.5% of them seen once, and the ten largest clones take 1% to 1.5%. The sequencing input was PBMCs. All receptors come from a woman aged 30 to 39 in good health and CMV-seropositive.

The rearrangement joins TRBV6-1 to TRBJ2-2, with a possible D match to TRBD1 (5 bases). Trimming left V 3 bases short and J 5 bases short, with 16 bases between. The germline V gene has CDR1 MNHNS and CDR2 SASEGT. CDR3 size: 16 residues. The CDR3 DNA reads TGTGCCAGCAGTGAGACAGCGTTCGACTTGACCGGGGAGCTGTTTTTT. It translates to CASSETAFDLTGELFF.

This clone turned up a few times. The CDR3 spells CASSLGATVTDTQYF. The CDR3 region has the DNA TGTGCCAGCAGCTTAGGGGCCACGGTCACAGATACGCAGTATTTT. The V call is TRBV7-9, the J call TRBJ2-3; unclear D gene. V shed 1 base and J shed 2 bases, with 10 bases lying between them. The length of the CDR3 is 15 residues. Germline-derived CDR1 and CDR2 are SEHNR and FQNEAQ (reference sequence).

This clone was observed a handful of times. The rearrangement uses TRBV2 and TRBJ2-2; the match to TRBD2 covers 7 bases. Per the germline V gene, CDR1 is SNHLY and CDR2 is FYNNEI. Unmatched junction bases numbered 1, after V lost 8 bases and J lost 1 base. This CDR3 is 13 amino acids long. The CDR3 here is CASGGVNTGELFF. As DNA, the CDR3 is TGTGCCAGCGGGGGGGTGAACACCGGGGAGCTGTTTTTT.

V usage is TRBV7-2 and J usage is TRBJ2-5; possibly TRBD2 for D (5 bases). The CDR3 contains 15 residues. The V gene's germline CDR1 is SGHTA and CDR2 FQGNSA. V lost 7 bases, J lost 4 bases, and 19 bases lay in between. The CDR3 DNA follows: TGTGCCAGCATCCAACACGGAGGAGTTGGAGAGACCCAGTACTTC. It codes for CASIQHGGVGETQYF.

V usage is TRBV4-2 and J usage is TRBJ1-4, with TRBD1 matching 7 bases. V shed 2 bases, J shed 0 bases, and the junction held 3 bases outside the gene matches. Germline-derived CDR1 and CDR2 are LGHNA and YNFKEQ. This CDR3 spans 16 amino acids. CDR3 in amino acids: CASSQQGGATNEKLFF. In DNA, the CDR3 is TGTGCCAGCAGCCAACAGGGGGGAGCAACTAATGAAAAACTGTTTTTT.

Here the CDR3 DNA reads TGTGCCAGCATCCCGGGCGGGAGCTCCGAGCAGTACTTC. Translation: CASIPGGSSEQYF. The chain carries TRBV7-8 and TRBJ2-7; TRBD2 matches 7 bases. Germline loops: CDR1 SGHVS, CDR2 FQNEAQ. The CDR3 runs to 13 residues. V was clipped by 7 bases and J by 6 bases; unmatched bases: 9.

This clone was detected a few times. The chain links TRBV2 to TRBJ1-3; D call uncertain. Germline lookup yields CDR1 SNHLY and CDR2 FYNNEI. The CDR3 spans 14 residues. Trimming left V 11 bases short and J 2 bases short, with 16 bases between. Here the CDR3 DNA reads TGTGCCGGTCAAGTGGGCTTTACTGGAAACACCATATATTTT. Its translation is CAGQVGFTGNTIYF.

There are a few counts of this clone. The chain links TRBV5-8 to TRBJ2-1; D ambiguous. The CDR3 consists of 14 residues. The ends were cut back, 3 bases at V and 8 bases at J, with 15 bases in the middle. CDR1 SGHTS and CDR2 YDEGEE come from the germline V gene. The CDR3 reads CASSSASLIHEQFF. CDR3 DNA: TGTGCCAGCAGCTCAGCGAGTCTAATCCATGAGCAGTTCTTC.

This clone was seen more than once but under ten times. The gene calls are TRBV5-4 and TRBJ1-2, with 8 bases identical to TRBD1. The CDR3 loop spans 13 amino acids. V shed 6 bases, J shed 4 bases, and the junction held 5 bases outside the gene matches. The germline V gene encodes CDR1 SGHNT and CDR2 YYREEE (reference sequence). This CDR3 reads CASTETGVYGYTF. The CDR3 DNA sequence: TGTGCCAGCACCGAGACAGGGGTCTATGGCTACACCTTC.

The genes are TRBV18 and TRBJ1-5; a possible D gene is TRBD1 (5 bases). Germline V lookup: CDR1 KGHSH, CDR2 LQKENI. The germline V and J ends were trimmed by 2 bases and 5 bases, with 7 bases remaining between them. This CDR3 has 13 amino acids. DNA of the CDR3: TGTGCCAGCTCACCAGACAGTTATCAGCCCCAGCATTTT. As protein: CASSPDSYQPQHF.

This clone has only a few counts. The CDR3 coding sequence is TGCGCCAGCAGTGAGACTAGTAGTAAGTTCGAGCAGTACTTC. Encoded protein: CASSETSSKFEQYF. The genes are TRBV10-1 and TRBJ2-7; D may be TRBD2 (5 bases). Germline V CDR1 and CDR2: WNHNN, SYGVQD (reference sequence). Trimming stripped 2 bases from V and 6 bases from J, with 14 bases between. The CDR3 contains 14 residues.

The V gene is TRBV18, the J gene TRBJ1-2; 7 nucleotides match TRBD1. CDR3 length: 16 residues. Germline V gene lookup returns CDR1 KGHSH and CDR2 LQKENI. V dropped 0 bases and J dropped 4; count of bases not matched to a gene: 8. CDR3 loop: CASSPPRDRFIYGYTF. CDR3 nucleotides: TGTGCCAGCTCACCACCGAGGGACAGATTTATCTATGGCTACACCTTC.

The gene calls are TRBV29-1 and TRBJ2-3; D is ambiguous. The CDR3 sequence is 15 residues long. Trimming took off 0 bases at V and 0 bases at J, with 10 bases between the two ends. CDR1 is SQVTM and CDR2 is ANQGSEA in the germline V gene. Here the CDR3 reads CSVEDWADSTDTQYF. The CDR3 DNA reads TGCAGCGTTGAAGATTGGGCAGACAGCACAGATACGCAGTATTTT.

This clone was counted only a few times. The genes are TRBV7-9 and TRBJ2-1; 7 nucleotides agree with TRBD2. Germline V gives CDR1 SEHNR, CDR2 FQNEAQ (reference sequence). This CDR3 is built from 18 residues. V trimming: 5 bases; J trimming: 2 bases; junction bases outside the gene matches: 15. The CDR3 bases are TGTGCCAGCAGCAGGCAGCCCTTGGGGAGCGGGACCTACAATGAGCAGTTCTTC. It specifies CASSRQPLGSGTYNEQFF.

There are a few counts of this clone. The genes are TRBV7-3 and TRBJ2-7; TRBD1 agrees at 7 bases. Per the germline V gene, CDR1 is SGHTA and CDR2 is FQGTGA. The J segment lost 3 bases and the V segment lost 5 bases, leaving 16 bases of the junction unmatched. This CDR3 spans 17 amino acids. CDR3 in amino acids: CASSPLRDSFFSYEQYF. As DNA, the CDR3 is TGTGCCAGCAGCCCCCTACGGGACAGCTTTTTCAGCTACGAGCAGTACTTC. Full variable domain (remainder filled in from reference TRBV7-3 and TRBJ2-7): GAGVSQTPSNKVTEKGKYVELRCDPISGHTALYWYRQSLGQGPEFLIYFQGTGAADDSGLPNDRFFAVRPEGSVSTLKIQRTERGDSAVYLCASSPLRDSFFSYEQYFGPGTRLTVT.

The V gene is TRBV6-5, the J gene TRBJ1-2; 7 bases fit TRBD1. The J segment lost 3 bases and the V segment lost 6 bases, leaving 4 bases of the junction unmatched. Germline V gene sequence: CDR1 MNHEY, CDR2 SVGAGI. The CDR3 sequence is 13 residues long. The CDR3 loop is CASSDRAYYGYTF. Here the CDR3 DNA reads TGTGCCAGCAGCGACAGGGCCTACTATGGCTACACCTTC.

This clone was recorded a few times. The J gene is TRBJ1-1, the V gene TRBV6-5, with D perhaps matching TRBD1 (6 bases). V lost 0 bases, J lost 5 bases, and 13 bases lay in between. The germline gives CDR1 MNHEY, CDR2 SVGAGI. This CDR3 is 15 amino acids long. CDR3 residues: CASSYSQGFVTEAFF. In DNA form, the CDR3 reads TGTGCCAGCAGTTACTCACAGGGTTTCGTAACTGAAGCTTTCTTT.

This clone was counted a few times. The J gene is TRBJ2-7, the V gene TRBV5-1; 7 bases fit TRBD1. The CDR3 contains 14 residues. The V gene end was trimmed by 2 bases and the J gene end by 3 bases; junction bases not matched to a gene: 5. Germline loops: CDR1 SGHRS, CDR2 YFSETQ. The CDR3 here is CASSFGQDLYEQYF. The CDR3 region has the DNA TGCGCCAGCAGCTTCGGACAGGACCTCTACGAGCAGTACTTC.

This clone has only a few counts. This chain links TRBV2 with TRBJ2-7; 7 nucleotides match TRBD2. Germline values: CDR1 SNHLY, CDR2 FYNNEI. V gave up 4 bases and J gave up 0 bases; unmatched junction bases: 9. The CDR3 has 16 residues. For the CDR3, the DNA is TGTGCCAGCAGTGGCCCTTCTAGCGGTTACTCCTACGAGCAGTACTTC. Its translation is CASSGPSSGYSYEQYF.

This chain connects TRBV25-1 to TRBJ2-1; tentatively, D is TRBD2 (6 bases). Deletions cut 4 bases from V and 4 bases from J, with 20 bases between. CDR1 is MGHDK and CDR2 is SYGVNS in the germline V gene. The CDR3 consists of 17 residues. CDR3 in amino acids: CASSVDKEGRWYNEQFF. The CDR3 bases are TGTGCCAGCAGTGTCGATAAGGAGGGCCGGTGGTACAATGAGCAGTTCTTC.

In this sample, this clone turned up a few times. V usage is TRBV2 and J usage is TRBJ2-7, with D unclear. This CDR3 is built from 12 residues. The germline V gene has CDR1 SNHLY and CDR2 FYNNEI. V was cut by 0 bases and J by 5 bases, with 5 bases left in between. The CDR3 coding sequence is TGTGCCAGCAGTGAAGCTCCCGACGAGCAGTACTTC. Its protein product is CASSEAPDEQYF.

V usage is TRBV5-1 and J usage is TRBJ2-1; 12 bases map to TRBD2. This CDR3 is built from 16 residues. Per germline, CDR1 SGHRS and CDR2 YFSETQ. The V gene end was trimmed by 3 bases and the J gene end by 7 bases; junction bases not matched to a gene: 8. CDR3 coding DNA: TGCGCCAGCAGCTCCCACCTAGCGGGAGGGGGGAATGAGCAGTTCTTC. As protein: CASSSHLAGGGNEQFF.

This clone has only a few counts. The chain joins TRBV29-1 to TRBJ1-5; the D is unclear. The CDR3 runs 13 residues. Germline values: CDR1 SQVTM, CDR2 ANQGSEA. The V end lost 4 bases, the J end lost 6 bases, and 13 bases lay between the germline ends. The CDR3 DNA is TGCAGCGTTGGGGCCCTGGGAGGTCAGCCCCAGCATTTT. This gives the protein CSVGALGGQPQHF.

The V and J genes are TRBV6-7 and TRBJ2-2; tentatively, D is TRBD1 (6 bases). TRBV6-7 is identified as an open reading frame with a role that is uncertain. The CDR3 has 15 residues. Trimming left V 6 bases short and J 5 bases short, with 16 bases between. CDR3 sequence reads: CASRPCTGRTGELFF. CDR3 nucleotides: TGTGCCAGCAGACCCTGTACAGGGAGAACCGGGGAGCTGTTTTTT.